These 8 T cell receptor beta chains share one sample of origin, sequenced in a study of early T cells in non-severe SARS-CoV-2 infection. TCRdb ran MiXCR on the 5' RACE reads and lists one entry per CDR3 protein. Among tens of thousands of distinct CDR3 sequences, about 14% were seen once, and the ten largest hold 0.5% to 0.75%. Sequencing used whole blood. Receptor source: an adult who was a healthcare worker with PCR-confirmed SARS-CoV-2 infection or an uninfected control (not recorded which).

The rearrangement links TRBV28 to TRBJ2-5, with 7 bases matching TRBD1. The CDR3 is 15 amino acids. The J segment lost 5 bases and the V segment lost 1 base, leaving 7 bases of the junction unmatched. The V gene's germline CDR1 is MDHEN and CDR2 SYDVKM. The CDR3 region is CASSLSGGNLETQYF. In DNA, the CDR3 is TGTGCCAGCAGTTTATCAGGGGGTAATTTGGAGACCCAGTACTTC.

This chain connects TRBV7-9 to TRBJ2-5; D is ambiguous. This CDR3 has 13 amino acids. The germline gives CDR1 SEHNR, CDR2 FQNEAQ (reference sequence). With 4 bases removed from V and 1 base from J, the gap between germline ends came to 7 bases. The DNA of the CDR3 is TGTGCCAGCAGCTCCATGCGCCAAGAGACCCAGTACTTC. The encoded protein is CASSSMRQETQYF.

The gene calls are TRBV9 and TRBJ2-1; D is undetermined. Trimming shortened V by 4 bases and J by 14 bases, and 16 bases separated the two germline ends. Germline values: CDR1 SGDLS, CDR2 YYNGEE. The CDR3 consists of 12 residues. The CDR3 is CASSPTPSIEFF. The CDR3 DNA is TGTGCCAGCAGCCCCACCCCCTCAATCGAGTTCTTC.

The chain joins TRBV5-1 to TRBJ2-6; D unclear. V was cut by 4 bases and J by 4 bases, with 15 bases left in between. The CDR3 loop spans 16 amino acids. CDR1 SGHRS and CDR2 YFSETQ come from the germline V gene. This CDR3 is CASSVTDLPGANVLTF. The CDR3 DNA reads as TGCGCCAGCAGCGTGACCGATCTCCCAGGGGCCAACGTCCTGACTTTC.

This clonotype was found a few times. The CDR3 coding sequence is TGCGCCAGCAGCCCAGCGTTGACAGTGAACACTGAAGCTTTCTTT. Translated, it gives CASSPALTVNTEAFF. V usage is TRBV5-1 and J usage is TRBJ1-1; tentative D call: TRBD1 (5 bases). V was clipped by 4 bases and J by 0 bases, with 13 bases between them. Germline lookup yields CDR1 SGHRS and CDR2 YFSETQ. CDR3 length equals 15 residues.

V is TRBV19 and J is TRBJ1-2, with D maybe TRBD1 (5 bases). Germline lookup yields CDR1 LNHDA and CDR2 SQIVND (reference sequence). CDR3 length equals 16 residues. V dropped 5 bases and J dropped 9 bases, with 25 bases sitting between them. The CDR3 protein is CASSHRDLRGLGSYTF. The CDR3 nucleotides read TGTGCCAGTAGTCACCGGGACCTCCGAGGGTTAGGGAGCTACACCTTC.

This clonotype was seen ten or more times. The rearrangement uses TRBV27 and TRBJ1-5, with 8 bases fitting TRBD1. CDR3 length equals 15 residues. With 2 bases clipped from V and 0 bases from J, the junction kept 0 bases outside the gene matches. From germline, CDR1 is MNHEY and CDR2 SMNVEV (reference sequence). CDR3 bases: TGTGCCAGCAGTTTAGGGACAGGTAGCAATCAGCCCCAGCATTTT. Protein sequence: CASSLGTGSNQPQHF.

This clonotype was observed many times. V is TRBV19 and J is TRBJ2-4, with TRBD1 as a possible D gene (5 bases). The V end lost 6 bases, the J end lost 0 bases, and 9 bases lay between the germline ends. Germline CDR1 reads LNHDA; CDR2 reads SQIVND (reference sequence). This CDR3 is 14 amino acids long. This CDR3 is CASSLTVAKNIQYF. As DNA, the CDR3 is TGTGCCAGTAGCCTGACAGTAGCCAAAAACATTCAGTACTTC.